Ten or more counts support the clone carrying this T cell receptor (beta chain). As yet, its antigen is unknown. The sample originates from a study of human T cells and chemical hapten exposure. Findings of the study overall: Among TCRs, those above 1 in 1000 frequency were unaffected by DPC sensitization.

Time point reported: pre-sensitization, week 0. Described treatment: therapeutic diphenylcyclopropenone sensitization with weekly scalp DPC. Total RNA was isolated from whole blood that had not been fractionated. TCRdb re-called the RACE reads through MiXCR, storing one row per CDR3 protein. Of under 300,000 distinct CDR3 sequences in the sample, roughly 7.4% were seen once. Germline CDR1 and CDR2: SNHLY and FYNNEI. This CDR3 is built from 14 residues. Trimming removed 7 bases from V and 3 bases from J, with 12 bases in between. Sequencing was performed on whole blood, taken in connection with sensitization to the hapten diphenylcyclopropenone (DPC). The sequence came from a man between 18 and 35 years old with alopecia areata. Some clones in this sample may be carry-over from other donors' samples. V and J are TRBV2 and TRBJ2-2; D gene unclear. In nucleotides, the CDR3 is TGTGCCAGCACCTTGGACGGATACACCGGGGAGCTGTTTTTT. This gives the protein CASTLDGYTGELFF.